This entry lists 2 T cell receptor beta chains sequenced from one sample in a study of blood T cell repertoires in COVID-19. Here immunoSEQ multiplex PCR was the method, and the copy in TCRdb shows in-frame clones only, minus some. Of more than 400,000 clones in the sample, approximately 83% were seen once. Material for sequencing was peripheral blood. All receptors derive from a human donor in a cohort sampled during active COVID-19.

V gene TRBV19 combines with J gene TRBJ1-5; possibly TRBD1 for D (6 bases). The V end was cut by 5 bases, the J end by 5 bases, with 16 bases between. CDR1 LNHDA and CDR2 SQIVND come from the germline V gene (reference sequence). CDR3 length: 15 residues. The DNA for the CDR3 is TGTGCCAGTAGTGATACAGGGTCTCGGGATCAGCCCCAGCATTTT. This sequence encodes CASSDTGSRDQPQHF.

This clone occurred once. This sequence joins TRBV28 and TRBJ1-4; 7 bases map to TRBD1. The length of the CDR3 is 13 residues. The J segment lost 8 bases and the V segment lost 7 bases, leaving 7 bases of the junction unmatched. CDR1 MDHEN and CDR2 SYDVKM come from the germline V gene. The chain's CDR3 is CASTTGAREKLFF. The CDR3, as DNA: TGTGCCAGCACAACAGGGGCAAGGGAAAAACTGTTTTTT.